What follows are 26 T cell receptor beta chains derived from one specimen sequenced in a study of blood T cell repertoires in COVID-19. Only in-frame clones appear in the TCRdb table, and some are missing; sequencing was by immunoSEQ multiplex PCR. The sample has roughly 570,000 clones, 85% to 90% seen once. The sequenced sample consisted of peripheral blood. These receptors all stem from a woman aged 50 to 60 with COVID-19, enrolled during active disease.

The CDR3 is CASKPGQGAGEAFF. The DNA of the CDR3 is TGTGCCAGCAAGCCGGGACAGGGGGCGGGTGAAGCTTTCTTT. The chain uses TRBV6-5 and TRBJ1-1; 12 bases match TRBD1. The CDR3 length is 14 residues. J was trimmed by 7 bases and V by 7 bases; bases with no gene match: 7. Germline V gene data show CDR1 as MNHEY and CDR2 as SVGAGI.

To note about this clone: This specimen includes other DNA sequences encoding the same CDR3. The rearrangement links TRBV2 to TRBJ1-1; D gene ambiguous. The CDR3 covers 12 residues. CDR1 is SNHLY, CDR2 FYNNEI, per germline. The germline V and J ends were trimmed by 8 bases and 3 bases, with 10 bases remaining between them. The CDR3 sequence: CASSSRYTEAFF. The CDR3 bases are TGTGCCAGCTCTTCTCGGTACACTGAAGCTTTCTTT.

For the CDR3, the DNA is TGTGCCACCAGTGACACCTATAACTATGGCTACACCTTC. Translation: CATSDTYNYGYTF. The chain employs TRBV24-1 and TRBJ1-2; D call uncertain. The CDR3 contains 13 residues. The ends were cut back, 4 bases at V and 1 base at J, with 6 bases in the middle. Germline V gives CDR1 KGHDR, CDR2 SFDVKD.

The gene calls are TRBV6-5 and TRBJ2-1; D is possibly TRBD1 (5 bases). The germline V gene encodes CDR1 MNHEY and CDR2 SVGAGI. Trimming pared 7 bases from V and 5 bases from J, leaving 12 bases between. This CDR3 comprises 13 residues. DNA for the CDR3: TGTGCCAGCAATCAGGGTTGGCACAATGAGCAGTTCTTC. This sequence encodes CASNQGWHNEQFF.

The chain employs TRBV6-1 and TRBJ1-2, with TRBD1 as a possible D gene (5 bases). Per germline, CDR1 MNHNS and CDR2 SASEGT. V was trimmed by 3 bases and J by 8 bases, leaving 10 bases between them. The CDR3 covers 12 residues. DNA of the CDR3: TGTGCCAGCAGTGAGAACGGGGGGGGCTACACCTTC. The encoded protein is CASSENGGGYTF.

The chain couples TRBV6-5 to TRBJ2-7; perhaps TRBD2 as D (5 bases). V was cut by 5 bases and J by 7 bases, with 15 bases left in between. The CDR3 sequence is 13 residues long. Per the germline V gene, CDR1 is MNHEY and CDR2 is SVGAGI. CDR3 DNA sequence: TGTGCCAGCAGTCCGGACTTATTAGGGGAGCAGTACTTC. Translated: CASSPDLLGEQYF.

V usage is TRBV7-9 and J usage is TRBJ1-5, with D uncertain. Trimming stripped 5 bases from V and 4 bases from J, with 9 bases between. Per germline, CDR1 SEHNR and CDR2 FQNEAQ (reference sequence). CDR3 length: 13 amino acids. CDR3 sequence reads: CASSIMANQPQHF. As DNA, the CDR3 is TGTGCCAGCAGCATCATGGCAAATCAGCCCCAGCATTTT.

This clone was counted a few times. This chain links TRBV2 with TRBJ2-7, with D maybe TRBD1 (6 bases). V lost 8 bases and J lost 6, with 17 bases in between. Germline-derived CDR1 and CDR2 are SNHLY and FYNNEI. The CDR3 totals 13 residues. CDR3 region: CASHDGQSFEQYF. CDR3 nucleotide sequence: TGTGCCAGCCATGACGGACAGAGCTTCGAGCAGTACTTC. The entire variable domain, with the rest obtained from reference TRBV2 and TRBJ2-7, is as follows: EPEVTQTPSHQVTQMGQEVILRCVPISNHLYFYWYRQILGQKVEFLVSFYNNEISEKSEIFDDQFSVERPDGSNFTLKIRSTKLEDSAMYFCASHDGQSFEQYFGPGTRLTVT.

The chain links TRBV9 to TRBJ1-5, with D possibly matching TRBD1 (5 bases). The V end lost 5 bases, the J end lost 3 bases, and 9 bases lay between the germline ends. Germline loops: CDR1 SGDLS, CDR2 YYNGEE. The CDR3 runs to 13 residues. Here the CDR3 DNA reads TGTGCCAGCAGTCAAGGGGTCAATCAGCCCCAGCATTTT. This translates into CASSQGVNQPQHF. Full variable domain (remainder filled in from reference TRBV9 and TRBJ1-5): DSGVTQTPKHLITATGQRVTLRCSPRSGDLSVYWYQQSLDQGLQFLIQYYNGEERAKGNILERFSAQQFPDLHSELNLSSLELGDSALYFCASSQGVNQPQHFGDGTRLSIL.

V and J are TRBV5-4 and TRBJ2-1; 7 bases agree with TRBD1. The CDR3 has 13 amino acids. Germline V gene lookup returns CDR1 SGHNT and CDR2 YYREEE (reference sequence). J gave up 8 bases and V 4 bases, and 6 bases lay outside the gene matches. The CDR3 reads CASSATGVHEQFF. CDR3 nucleotide sequence: TGTGCCAGCAGCGCCACAGGGGTACATGAGCAGTTCTTC.

The chain combines TRBV5-1 with TRBJ1-1, with 9 bases that match TRBD1. This CDR3 region has 15 residues. The V gene's germline CDR1 is SGHRS and CDR2 YFSETQ. J was trimmed by 10 bases and V by 0 bases; bases with no gene match: 10. CDR3 nucleotides: TGCGCCAGCAGCTTGGCTGGGGACAGGGCCAGGCGAGCTTTCTTT. Translating gives CASSLAGDRARRAFF.

The CDR3 spells CASSQEGIRTGKTNTGELFF. The CDR3 nucleotides read TGCGCCAGCAGCCAAGAGGGCATTAGGACAGGGAAGACGAACACCGGGGAGCTGTTTTTT. The V and J genes are TRBV4-1 and TRBJ2-2, with TRBD1 matching 8 bases. Germline loops: CDR1 MGHRA, CDR2 YSYEKL. V lost 0 bases, J lost 0 bases, and 12 bases stayed unmatched. This CDR3 contains 20 residues.

The rearrangement uses TRBV2 and TRBJ2-5, with D hard to call. V gave up 6 bases and J gave up 7 bases, with 12 bases separating them. The CDR3 length is 12 residues. CDR1 and CDR2 from the germline V gene are SNHLY and FYNNEI. DNA of the CDR3: TGTGCCAGCAGGGGCATCCCTCGGACCCAGTACTTC. Encoded protein: CASRGIPRTQYF. The whole variable domain, filled in from reference TRBV2 and TRBJ2-5, reads EPEVTQTPSHQVTQMGQEVILRCVPISNHLYFYWYRQILGQKVEFLVSFYNNEISEKSEIFDDQFSVERPDGSNFTLKIRSTKLEDSAMYFCASRGIPRTQYFGPGTRLLVL.

V is TRBV7-2 and J is TRBJ1-1, with D maybe TRBD1 (6 bases). The germline CDR1 and CDR2 sequences are SGHTA and FQGNSA. CDR3 length: 14 amino acids. Trimming stripped 4 bases from V and 8 bases from J, with 17 bases between. This chain's CDR3 is CASSSLLRGPEAFF. In DNA, the CDR3 is TGTGCCAGCAGCTCCTTGCTCAGGGGCCCGGAAGCTTTCTTT.

V and J are TRBV28 and TRBJ1-5; no reliable D call. Trimming shortened V by 7 bases and J by 6 bases, and 7 bases separated the two germline ends. The germline CDR1 and CDR2 sequences are MDHEN and SYDVKM. The CDR3 consists of 11 residues. CDR3 in DNA: TGTGCCAGCAATCCCCTTCAGCCCCAGCATTTT. It is translated as CASNPLQPQHF.

The chain has TRBV28 and TRBJ1-1; D is uncertain. The CDR3 sequence is 15 residues long. The ends were cut back, 8 bases at V and 2 bases at J, with 18 bases in the middle. Germline CDR1 and CDR2: MDHEN and SYDVKM. The CDR3 DNA sequence: TGTGCCAGCGGCTCCGGTGACACCTCTAACACTGAAGCTTTCTTT. Protein sequence: CASGSGDTSNTEAFF. The full variable domain, its missing parts supplied by reference TRBV28 and TRBJ1-1, is DVKVTQSSRYLVKRTGEKVFLECVQDMDHENMFWYRQDPGLGLRLIYFSYDVKMKEKGDIPEGYSVSREKKERFSLILESASTNQTSMYLCASGSGDTSNTEAFFGQGTRLTVV.

CDR3 region: CASSNPPKAGGYTDTQYF. CDR3 bases: TGTGCCAGCAGCAATCCCCCCAAGGCAGGGGGCTACACAGATACGCAGTATTTT. V usage is TRBV21-1 and J usage is TRBJ2-3; the table's D call TRBD1 went unverified against the DNA. TRBV21-1 is shown as a pseudogene. This CDR3 has 18 residues.

The chain links TRBV11-1 to TRBJ2-7; 8 bases are a match to TRBD1. The CDR3 has 14 amino acids. Germline CDR1 SGHAT, CDR2 FQDESV (reference sequence). V shed 2 bases and J 4 bases; nucleotides not matched to a gene: 4. In nucleotides, the CDR3 is TGTGCCAGCAGCTTACCGGGACAGGATTACGAGCAGTACTTC. Its translation is CASSLPGQDYEQYF. The full variable domain, in which reference TRBV11-1 and TRBJ2-7 provide the parts outside the CDR3, is EAEVAQSPRYKITEKSQAVAFWCDPISGHATLYWYRQILGQGPELLVQFQDESVVDDSQLPKDRFSAERLKGVDSTLKIQPAELGDSAMYLCASSLPGQDYEQYFGPGTRLTVT.

This clone came up once. The V gene is TRBV2, the J gene TRBJ2-5; TRBD1 might be the D (5 bases). V lost 5 bases and J lost 0, with 7 bases in between. This CDR3 has 13 residues. Looked up from germline, CDR1 is SNHLY and CDR2 is FYNNEI. The CDR3 DNA reads TGTGCCAGCAGTCCAGGGTACCAAGAGACCCAGTACTTC. Translated, it gives CASSPGYQETQYF. The full variable domain, its missing parts supplied by reference TRBV2 and TRBJ2-5, is EPEVTQTPSHQVTQMGQEVILRCVPISNHLYFYWYRQILGQKVEFLVSFYNNEISEKSEIFDDQFSVERPDGSNFTLKIRSTKLEDSAMYFCASSPGYQETQYFGPGTRLLVL.

The V gene is TRBV15, the J gene TRBJ2-1; no clear D. Germline CDR1 and CDR2: LNHNV and YYDKDF (reference sequence). The CDR3 extends over 15 amino acids. V dropped 5 bases and J dropped 8 bases, with 19 bases sitting between them. CDR3 in amino acids: CATSGPLYPADEQFF. CDR3 nucleotides: TGTGCCACCAGCGGGCCGCTCTACCCGGCCGATGAGCAGTTCTTC.

This sequence joins TRBV19 and TRBJ1-4, with D possibly matching TRBD1 (5 bases). The CDR3 spans 15 residues. V was clipped by 7 bases and J by 6 bases, with 18 bases between them. The germline gives CDR1 LNHDA, CDR2 SQIVND (reference sequence). CDR3 protein: CASTTPGLGYEKLFF. CDR3 DNA sequence: TGTGCCAGTACTACCCCGGGACTCGGATATGAAAAACTGTTTTTT.

The chain is built from TRBV28 and TRBJ1-1; TRBD1 aligns across 8 bases. CDR3 length: 14 amino acids. Losses at the gene ends were 7 bases for V and 2 bases for J; bases not matched to a gene: 6. The V gene's germline CDR1 is MDHEN and CDR2 SYDVKM. This CDR3 is CASTRTGPNTEAFF. In nucleotides, the CDR3 is TGTGCCAGCACCAGGACAGGGCCCAACACTGAAGCTTTCTTT.

This chain links TRBV30 with TRBJ1-1; 7 nucleotides match TRBD1. Per germline, CDR1 GTSNPN and CDR2 SVGIG (reference sequence). The J segment lost 5 bases and the V segment lost 4 bases, leaving 4 bases of the junction unmatched. CDR3 length: 12 residues. The CDR3 region is CAWNRGRTEAFF. The CDR3 DNA reads as TGTGCCTGGAACAGGGGAAGGACTGAAGCTTTCTTT.

The chain has TRBV6-5 and TRBJ1-4; 7 nucleotides match TRBD1. The junction had 8 bases not matched to a gene; V was cut back by 6 bases and J by 4 bases. CDR1 and CDR2 from the germline V gene are MNHEY and SVGAGI. The CDR3 loop spans 15 amino acids. The CDR3 DNA reads as TGTGCCAGCAGCGCCGCCTCAGGGGGTAATGAAAAACTGTTTTTT. Protein: CASSAASGGNEKLFF.

J is TRBJ2-7 and V is TRBV6-6, with D possibly being TRBD1 (5 bases). The length of the CDR3 is 15 residues. V was clipped by 7 bases and J by 3 bases, with 19 bases between them. CDR1 MNHNY and CDR2 SVGAGI come from the germline V gene (reference sequence). In DNA form, the CDR3 reads TGTGCCAGCAACCACCCGGCAGGGAAGAACTACGAGCAGTACTTC. This codes for CASNHPAGKNYEQYF.

V is TRBV29-1 and J is TRBJ2-3; D might be TRBD1 (5 bases). Trimming removed 7 bases from V and 2 bases from J, with 19 bases in between. CDR3 size: 15 residues. From germline, CDR1 is SQVTM and CDR2 ANQGSEA. The chain's CDR3 is CSGGRFRAFTDTQYF. Written as DNA, the CDR3 is TGCAGCGGTGGAAGATTCAGGGCCTTCACAGATACGCAGTATTTT.